This entry lists 2 T cell receptor beta chains sequenced from one sample in a study of patients and donors after allogeneic stem cell transplantation (dated by TCRdb to the early 2020s). The library was obtained by RT-PCR. These reads were obtained on a NextSeq 550. TCRdb's own reprocessing of the public reads used fastp at Q25 and MiXCR and kept productive beta chains. Duplicate CDR3 protein sequences are folded into a single record with the most common DNA and genes. For this sample the table gives roughly 880,000 distinct CDR3 sequences, of which 18% were detected only once. The leading ten clones occupy 5.5% to 6.5% of the sample. The sequenced sample was blood, either unsorted or a sorted T cell fraction (not recorded which). These receptors originate from a human donor who was either an allogeneic HSCT recipient or a stem cell or donor lymphocyte infusion donor (not recorded which). It is not recorded whose cells these are; they may come from a transplant donor.

The CDR3, as DNA: TGTGCCAGCAGTTTAGCAATAACACCTAATCCCGGGGAGCTGTTTTTT. Residues: CASSLAITPNPGELFF. This chain links TRBV12-3 or TRBV12-4 with TRBJ2-2; D not resolved. Trimming took off 0 bases at V and 6 bases at J, with 14 bases between the two ends. The CDR3 extends over 16 amino acids.

V and J are TRBV7-9 and TRBJ2-3, with a tentative D call TRBD2 (6 bases). Germline V gene sequence: CDR1 SEHNR, CDR2 FQNEAQ (reference sequence). Between the trimmed V and J ends, which lost 3 bases and 0 bases, there was a span of 10 bases. The CDR3 contains 15 residues. The CDR3 is CASSFLSGSTDTQYF. The CDR3 DNA reads TGTGCCAGCAGCTTTTTGAGCGGGAGCACAGATACGCAGTATTTT.